This entry lists 30 T cell receptor beta chains sequenced from one sample in a study of T cell responses to AZD1222 COVID-19 vaccine. Assay: immunoSEQ multiplex PCR; the TCRdb copy retains only in-frame clones and omits some. This sample has about 150,000 clones, with around 92% found just once. Sequenced material: peripheral blood, taken 28 days after the second AZD1222 dose. The origin of the receptors is an adult who received the AZD1222 COVID-19 vaccine.

This sequence joins TRBV7-2 and TRBJ2-5; a weak D match, TRBD2 (7 bases). Trimming removed 7 bases at V and 5 bases at J, with 17 bases between. The CDR3 contains 14 residues. Germline V lookup: CDR1 SGHTA, CDR2 FQGNSA. CDR3 sequence (DNA): TGTGCCAGCAACCCCCGGGGGGCTCTGGAGACCCAGTACTTC. It translates to CASNPRGALETQYF.

The table lists this clone with a count of one. The chain links TRBV6-2 or TRBV6-3 to TRBJ2-3; 14 bases align to TRBD2. This CDR3 is built from 16 residues. Germline CDR1 and CDR2: MNHEY and SVGEGT. After removal of 5 bases from V and 2 bases from J, the junction contained 3 bases not matched to a gene. The CDR3 bases are TGTGCCAGCAGTAGGACTAGCGGGAGGTACACAGATACGCAGTATTTT. This translates into CASSRTSGRYTDTQYF.

Only a few counts were recorded for this clone. This chain joins TRBV9 and TRBJ2-5; D not resolved. The CDR3 covers 13 residues. V was pared by 3 bases and J by 2 bases, with 8 bases between. CDR1 SGDLS and CDR2 YYNGEE come from the germline V gene. CDR3 amino acids: CASSARSQETQYF. CDR3 DNA sequence: TGTGCCAGCAGCGCTAGATCTCAAGAGACCCAGTACTTC.

This chain joins TRBV2 and TRBJ2-2; TRBD2 is a possible D gene (5 bases). The CDR3 is 12 amino acids. Between the trimmed V and J ends, which lost 3 bases and 9 bases, there was a span of 8 bases. Germline-derived CDR1 and CDR2 are SNHLY and FYNNEI. CDR3 in DNA: TGTGCCAGCAGTGATACTAGGCGGGAGCTGTTTTTT. This codes for CASSDTRRELFF.

The chain has TRBV9 and TRBJ2-7, with D possibly being TRBD2 (6 bases). The germline V and J ends were trimmed by 0 bases and 3 bases, with 10 bases remaining between them. Per germline, CDR1 SGDLS and CDR2 YYNGEE. The CDR3 loop spans 14 amino acids. The CDR3 bases are TGTGCCAGCAGCGTAGCGGGAGAGATCTACGAGCAGTACTTC. Translating gives CASSVAGEIYEQYF.

The rearrangement uses TRBV27 and TRBJ1-2, with a weak D call TRBD1 (6 bases). The germline V gene encodes CDR1 MNHEY and CDR2 SMNVEV (reference sequence). This CDR3 is 16 amino acids long. The germline V and J ends were trimmed by 3 bases and 1 base, with 15 bases remaining between them. The CDR3 sequence: CASSLQWGHLNYGYTF. The CDR3 nucleotides read TGTGCCAGCAGTTTGCAGTGGGGACATCTTAACTATGGCTACACCTTC.

This rearrangement joins TRBV11-2 to TRBJ2-1, with 12 bases that match TRBD2. The ends lost 5 bases at V and 6 bases at J; junction bases unmatched: 11. The CDR3 contains 17 residues. Germline V gene sequence: CDR1 SGHAT, CDR2 FQNNGV. The CDR3 DNA follows: TGTGCCAGCAGCCCCAGACTAGCGGGAGCGATCGTCAATGAGCAGTTCTTC. This encodes CASSPRLAGAIVNEQFF.

The chain uses TRBV7-8 and TRBJ1-1; 7 positions agree with TRBD1. Per germline, CDR1 SGHVS and CDR2 FQNEAQ. CDR3 length: 15 amino acids. V lost 0 bases to trimming and J lost 4 bases; unmatched junction nucleotides: 5. The CDR3 here is CASSLATGRATEAFF. Here the CDR3 DNA reads TGTGCCAGCAGCTTAGCGACAGGGAGGGCCACTGAAGCTTTCTTT.

V usage is TRBV6-2 or TRBV6-3 and J usage is TRBJ1-2; D unresolved. The germline V gene has CDR1 MNHEY and CDR2 SVGEGT. CDR3 length: 14 amino acids. With 2 bases removed from V and 4 bases from J, the gap between germline ends came to 11 bases. The CDR3 nucleotides are TGTGCCAGCAGTTACCTCTACGGATCCTATGGCTACACCTTC. This translates into CASSYLYGSYGYTF.

The gene calls are TRBV7-2 and TRBJ1-1; no reliable D call. Trimming cost V 0 bases and J 0 bases, with 5 bases left between them. Germline CDR1 SGHTA, CDR2 FQGNSA. The CDR3 covers 14 residues. In DNA form, the CDR3 reads TGTGCCAGCAGCTTAGCCGGCTTGAACACTGAAGCTTTCTTT. It encodes CASSLAGLNTEAFF.

The V call is TRBV28, the J call TRBJ1-3, with no clear D. The germline V gene has CDR1 MDHEN and CDR2 SYDVKM. Trimming pared 2 bases from V and 4 bases from J, leaving 12 bases between. The CDR3 loop spans 15 amino acids. CDR3 region: CASSLPQAVGNTIYF. DNA of the CDR3: TGTGCCAGCAGTTTACCCCAGGCGGTCGGAAACACCATATATTTT. Using reference TRBV28 and TRBJ1-3 for the parts outside the CDR3, the full variable domain is DVKVTQSSRYLVKRTGEKVFLECVQDMDHENMFWYRQDPGLGLRLIYFSYDVKMKEKGDIPEGYSVSREKKERFSLILESASTNQTSMYLCASSLPQAVGNTIYFGEGSWLTVV.

Written as DNA, the CDR3 is TGTGCCAGCAGTTTACAGGGACTCTCTGGAAACACCATATATTTT. Protein sequence: CASSLQGLSGNTIYF. The genes are TRBV28 and TRBJ1-3; D possibly corresponds to TRBD1 (5 bases). CDR1 is MDHEN and CDR2 is SYDVKM in the germline V gene. The V end lost 2 bases, the J end lost 0 bases, and 8 bases lay between the germline ends. The CDR3 loop spans 15 amino acids.

The J gene is TRBJ1-2, the V gene TRBV11-3; D call uncertain. Per the germline V gene, CDR1 is SGHNT and CDR2 is YENEEA. CDR3 length: 15 amino acids. V lost 5 bases and J 7 bases, leaving 20 bases between the germline ends. CDR3 coding DNA: TGTGCCAGCAGCAACAACCCGGCCTTTGAGGTTGGCTACACCTTC. Its protein product is CASSNNPAFEVGYTF.

The chain links TRBV5-1 to TRBJ1-1; TRBD1 is a possible D gene (5 bases). The V end was cut by 5 bases, the J end by 1 base, with 12 bases between. There are 14 residues in the CDR3. Germline V gene sequence: CDR1 SGHRS, CDR2 YFSETQ. The CDR3 is CASRRDQGNTEAFF. CDR3 nucleotide sequence: TGCGCCAGCAGACGCGACCAGGGGAACACTGAAGCTTTCTTT.

The chain links TRBV7-2 to TRBJ2-5, with 9 nucleotides matching TRBD1. This CDR3 comprises 15 residues. Germline assignment: CDR1 SGHTA and CDR2 FQGNSA. V shed 7 bases, J shed 5 bases, and the junction held 11 bases outside the gene matches. The CDR3 is CASNPTGGVLETQYF. The CDR3 coding sequence is TGTGCCAGCAACCCGACAGGGGGTGTGCTTGAGACCCAGTACTTC.

This chain connects TRBV10-3 to TRBJ1-1, with D possibly matching TRBD1 (6 bases). Per the germline V gene, CDR1 is ENHRY and CDR2 is SYGVKD. The V end lost 7 bases, the J end lost 3 bases, and 12 bases lay between the germline ends. This CDR3 contains 13 residues. CDR3 DNA: TGTGCCATCACCCCGGACAGCTACACTGAAGCTTTCTTT. Translation gives CAITPDSYTEAFF.

This clone was seen just once. The chain has TRBV19 and TRBJ1-1; 7 bases line up with TRBD1. Germline V gene lookup returns CDR1 LNHDA and CDR2 SQIVND (reference sequence). V shed 5 bases and J 1 base; nucleotides not matched to a gene: 7. This CDR3 contains 15 residues. The CDR3 region has the DNA TGTGCCAGTAGTCCAGGGGGGAGGCGGAACACTGAAGCTTTCTTT. Its protein is CASSPGGRRNTEAFF.

J is TRBJ2-1 and V is TRBV5-1; 11 bases align to TRBD1. The CDR3 length is 15 residues. Germline loops: CDR1 SGHRS, CDR2 YFSETQ. V shed 4 bases and J 3 bases; nucleotides not matched to a gene: 3. The CDR3 sequence: CASSGGQGDYNEQFF. The DNA for the CDR3 is TGCGCCAGCAGCGGGGGACAGGGGGACTACAATGAGCAGTTCTTC.

CDR3: CASSPRTLQNTEAFF. The CDR3 nucleotides read TGTGCCAGCTCACCGCGGACACTTCAGAACACTGAAGCTTTCTTT. This sequence joins TRBV18 and TRBJ1-1; TRBD1 is a possible D gene (5 bases). Germline CDR1 reads KGHSH; CDR2 reads LQKENI. CDR3 length: 15 residues. With 3 bases removed from V and 1 base from J, the gap between germline ends came to 12 bases.

The J gene is TRBJ1-5, the V gene TRBV7-2, with D possibly matching TRBD1 (6 bases). Per germline, CDR1 SGHTA and CDR2 FQGNSA. The CDR3 length is 14 residues. Trimming pared 3 bases from V and 3 bases from J, leaving 9 bases between. CDR3: CASSFDRNNQPQHF. The CDR3 bases are TGTGCCAGCAGCTTCGACAGGAACAATCAGCCCCAGCATTTT.

This clone was counted between two and nine times. CDR3 nucleotides: TGTGCCAGTAGTATGGGCCGACTACTAGGAGGGTACGAGCAGTACTTC. Its protein is CASSMGRLLGGYEQYF. This sequence joins TRBV19 and TRBJ2-7; perhaps TRBD2 as D (6 bases). Trimming shortened V by 3 bases and J by 4 bases, and 19 bases separated the two germline ends. Germline-derived CDR1 and CDR2 are LNHDA and SQIVND (reference sequence). There are 16 residues in the CDR3.

The rearrangement joins TRBV18 to TRBJ2-1; D gene unclear. The CDR3 runs 16 residues. Germline loops: CDR1 KGHSH, CDR2 LQKENI. V lost 5 bases, J lost 0 bases, and 14 bases lay in between. CDR3: CASSSAGSSSYNEQFF. The CDR3 bases are TGTGCCAGCTCATCCGCAGGCTCAAGCTCCTACAATGAGCAGTTCTTC.

The chain couples TRBV25-1 to TRBJ2-1, with 7 positions matching TRBD2. With V trimmed by 4 bases and J by 0 bases, 6 bases remained unmatched. CDR1 MGHDK and CDR2 SYGVNS come from the germline V gene. The CDR3 length is 16 residues. CDR3 sequence (DNA): TGTGCCAGCAGTGCCACTAGCGCGAGCTCCTACAATGAGCAGTTCTTC. Translated, it gives CASSATSASSYNEQFF. The whole variable domain, filled in from reference TRBV25-1 and TRBJ2-1, reads EADIYQTPRYLVIGTGKKITLECSQTMGHDKMYWYQQDPGMELHLIHYSYGVNSTEKGDLSSESTVSRIRTEHFPLTLESARPSHTSQYLCASSATSASSYNEQFFGPGTRLTVL.

The chain carries TRBV7-8 and TRBJ2-1; 10 bases match TRBD2. This CDR3 spans 20 amino acids. Losses at the gene ends were 5 bases for V and 3 bases for J; bases not matched to a gene: 19. The germline V gene has CDR1 SGHVS and CDR2 FQNEAQ. The CDR3 bases are TGTGCCAGCAGCCTCCGCACTCTAGCGGGGGTCACCTTAAGCTACAATGAGCAGTTCTTC. This codes for CASSLRTLAGVTLSYNEQFF.

This clone was counted once. Without the conserved terminal phenylalanine or tryptophan, this CDR3 likely stems from a read error. The DNA is omitted, as the CDR3 cannot be located on it reliably, and the CDR3 follows TCRdb's listing. The genes are TRBV20-1 and TRBJ1-6; the table names TRBD1, a call not compared with the DNA. Per germline, CDR1 DFQATT and CDR2 SNEGSKA (reference sequence). From its first to its last residue, the CDR3 has 10 amino acids. This CDR3 reads CSAKSDRRAL.

V gene TRBV29-1 combines with J gene TRBJ1-4; D remains unclear. The CDR3 extends over 13 amino acids. Trimming took 4 bases from V and 8 from J, leaving 14 bases between them. Germline CDR1 SQVTM, CDR2 ANQGSEA. The CDR3 is CSVVSGTEEKLFF. CDR3 DNA: TGCAGCGTTGTATCAGGAACGGAAGAAAAACTGTTTTTT.

This sequence joins TRBV7-9 and TRBJ2-7; 8 bases are shared with TRBD1. This CDR3 has 16 amino acids. Germline CDR1 and CDR2: SEHNR and FQNEAQ (reference sequence). V dropped 3 bases and J dropped 4; count of bases not matched to a gene: 11. The CDR3 sequence: CASSFGSGGVGYEQYF. CDR3 DNA: TGTGCCAGCAGCTTTGGCTCAGGGGGCGTCGGTTACGAGCAGTACTTC.

This rearrangement joins TRBV4-3 to TRBJ2-1; 11 nucleotides align to TRBD2. The V segment lost 5 bases and the J segment 9 bases; nucleotides outside the gene matches: 15. Germline V gene lookup returns CDR1 LGHNA and CDR2 YSLEER. The CDR3 loop spans 17 amino acids. The CDR3 nucleotides are TGCGCCAGCAGCTCGTATACTAGCGGGAGAAGCCCCAGTGAGCAGTTCTTC. It yields the protein CASSSYTSGRSPSEQFF.

The V call is TRBV12-5, the J call TRBJ2-5; 11 nucleotides align to TRBD2. This CDR3 has 14 amino acids. From germline, CDR1 is LGHNT and CDR2 FRNRAP. V gave up 6 bases and J gave up 5 bases; unmatched junction bases: 5. This CDR3 is CASGDTSGSETQYF. The CDR3 coding sequence is TGTGCTAGTGGGGACACTAGCGGGAGTGAGACCCAGTACTTC. Full variable domain (rest looked up from reference TRBV12-5 and TRBJ2-5): DARVTQTPRHKVTEMGQEVTMRCQPILGHNTVFWYRQTMMQGLELLAYFRNRAPLDDSGMPKDRFSAEMPDATLATLKIQPSEPRDSAVYFCASGDTSGSETQYFGPGTRLLVL.

The chain couples TRBV28 to TRBJ2-7; no clear D gene. V lost 5 bases and J 2 bases, leaving 7 bases between the germline ends. This CDR3 spans 12 amino acids. The germline V gene encodes CDR1 MDHEN and CDR2 SYDVKM. The CDR3 loop is CASSLRAYEQYF. The CDR3 DNA reads TGTGCCAGCAGTCTCCGGGCCTACGAGCAGTACTTC.